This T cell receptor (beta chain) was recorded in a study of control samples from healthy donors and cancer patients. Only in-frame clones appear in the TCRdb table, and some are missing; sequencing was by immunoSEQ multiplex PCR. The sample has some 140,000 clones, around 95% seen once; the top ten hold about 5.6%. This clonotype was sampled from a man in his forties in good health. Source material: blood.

The CDR3 here is CATSDVPRTGGLEQYF. The DNA of the CDR3 is TGTGCCACCAGTGATGTACCGAGGACAGGGGGCCTCGAGCAGTACTTC. This chain joins TRBV24-1 and TRBJ2-7; 11 bases are shared with TRBD1. CDR3 length equals 16 residues. The ends lost 3 bases at V and 6 bases at J; junction bases unmatched: 9. Germline loops: CDR1 KGHDR, CDR2 SFDVKD.